The rows below give T cell receptor beta chains drawn from one sample of a study of blood T cells in healthy people across ages. One entry per CDR3 protein, called by TCRdb with MiXCR from the 5' RACE reads. The sample has roughly 2 million distinct CDR3 sequences, roughly 50% seen once. Sequenced sample: blood. These receptors were collected from a woman in her thirties or forties in good health. Both conserved end residues are part of each CDR3. D genes are given only for firm matches. A clone size is listed for some rows: how often the clone was seen (once, few, many), or a class if it is expanded.

>TRBD1|-|TRBV20-1|TRBJ1-4|12
CSARRQGEELFF
TGCAGTGCTCGTAGACAGGGGGAGGAACTGTTTTTT
>TRBD2|-|TRBV6-2/TRBV6-3|TRBJ2-4|15
CASSYSTAGPDIQYF
TGTGCCAGCAGTTACTCTACAGCGGGGCCAGACATTCAGTACTTC
>TRBD2|few|TRBV2|TRBJ2-7|15
CASSVASGYSYEQYF
TGTGCCAGCAGTGTGGCTAGCGGTTACTCCTACGAGCAGTACTTC
>TRBD1|-|TRBV20-1|TRBJ1-2|14
CSTPLGQGTAGYTF
TGCAGTACCCCTCTGGGACAGGGGACTGCCGGCTACACCTTC
>-|-|TRBV10-3|TRBJ2-7|12
CAGGRTPYEQYF
TGTGCCGGGGGACGGACCCCCTACGAGCAGTACTTC
>TRBD2|few|TRBV27|TRBJ2-7|16
CASSLRFGRGGYEQYF
TGTGCCAGCAGTTTAAGGTTCGGGCGGGGGGGGTACGAGCAGTACTTC
>-|-|TRBV2|TRBJ2-1|12
CAGGISSYEQFF
TGTGCAGGCGGCATCAGCTCCTACGAGCAGTTCTTC
>-|few|TRBV4-2|TRBJ1-2|15
CASSPSGAPNYGYTF
TGTGCCAGCAGCCCCTCAGGGGCCCCCAACTATGGCTACACCTTC
>-|-|TRBV20-1|TRBJ2-6|14
CSVGGGVGANVLTF
TGCAGTGTAGGAGGTGGGGTTGGGGCCAACGTCCTGACTTTC
>TRBD1|-|TRBV20-1|TRBJ1-6|14
CSAPPGQYNSPLHF
TGCAGTGCCCCCCCGGGACAGTATAATTCACCCCTCCACTTT
>TRBD2|few|TRBV27|TRBJ2-6|13
CATGGSGANVLTF
TGTGCCACCGGGGGGTCCGGGGCCAACGTCCTGACTTTC
>-|many|TRBV28|TRBJ2-7|12
CASSSGTYEQYF
TGTGCCAGCAGTAGCGGCACCTACGAGCAGTACTTC
>TRBD2|-|TRBV11-2|TRBJ2-3|15
CASRLSGGYTDTQYF
TGTGCCAGCAGATTAAGCGGGGGATACACAGATACGCAGTATTTT
>-|-|TRBV5-1|TRBJ2-5|13
CASRVLGRETQYF
TGCGCCAGCAGAGTTCTAGGGCGAGAGACCCAGTACTTC
>-|-|TRBV7-9|TRBJ1-2|16
CASIRGAGALLYGYTF
TGTGCCAGCATTAGGGGGGCGGGGGCCCTTCTCTATGGCTACACCTTC
>-|-|TRBV6-5|TRBJ2-1|15
CASSYSRTRGNEQFF
TGTGCCAGCAGTTACTCGAGGACGCGAGGGAATGAGCAGTTCTTC
>TRBD1|-|TRBV6-5|TRBJ2-3|15
CASRATGDEGDTQYF
TGTGCCAGCAGGGCCACAGGGGATGAGGGAGATACGCAGTATTTT
>-|-|TRBV5-1|TRBJ2-5|15
CASSTYSPGGETQYF
TGCGCCAGCAGCACCTACAGTCCAGGTGGGGAGACCCAGTACTTC
>-|few|TRBV29-1|TRBJ2-1|15
CSVEDQRQRYNEQFF
TGCAGCGTTGAAGATCAGAGACAGAGGTACAATGAGCAGTTCTTC
>-|-|TRBV20-1|TRBJ2-7|12
CSASQGPYEQYF
TGCAGTGCTAGTCAGGGTCCCTACGAGCAGTACTTC
>TRBD2|-|TRBV7-2|TRBJ2-7|16
CASSPVLGLAGGEQYF
TGTGCCAGCAGCCCGGTTCTAGGACTAGCGGGGGGCGAGCAGTACTTC
>-|-|TRBV24-1|TRBJ2-3|15
CATSDDHISTDTQYF
TGTGCCACCAGTGACGACCACATAAGCACAGATACGCAGTATTTT
>-|-|TRBV9|TRBJ2-1|13
CASNRGGQNEQFF
TGTGCCAGCAATCGCGGGGGACAGAATGAGCAGTTCTTC
>-|few|TRBV20-1|TRBJ2-7|13
CSARFGLPYEQYF
TGCAGTGCTAGATTTGGACTCCCCTACGAGCAGTACTTC
>-|-|TRBV5-6|TRBJ2-5|14
CASSLVDRRETQYF
TGTGCCAGCAGCTTGGTGGACAGACGAGAGACCCAGTACTTC
>-|-|TRBV20-1|TRBJ1-2|15
CSASLPGRYLGGYTF
TGCAGTGCTAGCCTCCCTGGCAGATACCTCGGTGGCTACACCTTC
>-|few|TRBV6-2/TRBV6-3|TRBJ2-7|14
CASSYSVLAYEQYF
TGTGCCAGCAGTTACTCGGTCCTAGCTTACGAGCAGTACTTC
>TRBD2|-|TRBV28|TRBJ2-7|17
CASRGSGERGGWYEQYF
TGTGCCAGCAGAGGATCTGGGGAGCGGGGGGGCTGGTACGAGCAGTACTTC
>-|-|TRBV20-1|TRBJ2-7|15
CSASKGGGPNYEQYF
TGCAGTGCTAGTAAAGGTGGGGGGCCGAACTACGAGCAGTACTTC
>-|-|TRBV3-1|TRBJ2-5|15
CASSQPGGIVDEQYF
TGTGCCAGCAGCCAACCCGGAGGGATTGTCGATGAGCAGTACTTC
>-|few|TRBV12-5|TRBJ2-1|12
CASGTTGNEQFF
TGTGCTAGTGGGACTACGGGAAATGAGCAGTTCTTC
>TRBD2|-|TRBV6-2/TRBV6-3|TRBJ2-7|15
CASRITSGEFYEQYF
TGTGCCAGCAGAATAACTAGCGGGGAATTCTACGAGCAGTACTTC
>-|few|TRBV7-2|TRBJ1-2|13
CASSFEQGRGYTF
TGTGCCAGCAGCTTTGAGCAGGGGAGAGGCTACACCTTC
>-|few|TRBV4-3|TRBJ2-3|16
CASSFPPRDGADTQYF
TGCGCCAGCAGCTTCCCCCCGAGGGACGGTGCAGATACGCAGTATTTT
>TRBD2|-|TRBV6-1|TRBJ2-7|16
CASSDLGGLAGYEQYF
TGTGCCAGCAGTGATTTAGGAGGACTAGCGGGTTACGAGCAGTACTTC
>TRBD2|-|TRBV20-1|TRBJ2-1|12
CSATKRAGEQFF
TGCAGTGCTACGAAACGAGCGGGGGAGCAGTTCTTC
>-|once|TRBV7-2|TRBJ2-7|15
CAGSLGTGTPGEQYF
TGTGCCGGCAGCTTAGGCACAGGGACCCCCGGGGAGCAGTACTTC
>TRBD2|once|TRBV7-8|TRBJ2-5|16
CASSRAAGGYQETQYF
TGTGCCAGCAGTCGAGCAGCGGGGGGGTATCAAGAGACCCAGTACTTC
>TRBD2|-|TRBV20-1|TRBJ2-5|14
CSAPSGGRPGTQYF
TGCAGTGCACCTAGCGGGGGGCGCCCGGGGACCCAGTACTTC
>-|-|TRBV4-3|TRBJ2-3|14
CASSHPGISDTQYF
TGCGCCAGCAGCCACCCCGGGATATCAGATACGCAGTATTTT
>TRBD1|-|TRBV6-5|TRBJ2-7|16
CASSYSMGQQTYEQYF
TGTGCCAGCAGTTACTCGATGGGACAGCAAACCTACGAGCAGTACTTC
>-|once|TRBV5-1|TRBJ2-5|16
CASSLGVGSTYNEQYF
TGCGCCAGCAGCTTGGGGGTAGGGTCGACCTACAATGAGCAGTACTTC
>-|-|TRBV9|TRBJ2-1|15
CASSVDGVNYNEQFF
TGTGCCAGCAGCGTAGACGGGGTCAACTACAATGAGCAGTTCTTC
>-|few|TRBV5-5|TRBJ2-7|12
CASSWGVHEQYF
TGTGCCAGCAGTTGGGGGGTCCACGAGCAGTACTTC